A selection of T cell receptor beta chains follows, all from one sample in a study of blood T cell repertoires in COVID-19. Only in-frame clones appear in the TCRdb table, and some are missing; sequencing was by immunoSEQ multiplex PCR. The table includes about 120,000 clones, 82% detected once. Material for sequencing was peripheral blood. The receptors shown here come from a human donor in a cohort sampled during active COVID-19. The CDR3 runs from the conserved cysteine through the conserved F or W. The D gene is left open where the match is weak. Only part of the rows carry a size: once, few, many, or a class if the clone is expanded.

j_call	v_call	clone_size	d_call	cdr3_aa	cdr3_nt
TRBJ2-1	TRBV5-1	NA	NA	CASSPRTALSEQFF	TGCGCCAGCTCTCCTCGGACAGCCCTAAGTGAGCAGTTCTTC
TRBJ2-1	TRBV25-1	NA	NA	CASSEFGANEQFF	TGTGCCAGCAGTGAATTTGGAGCCAATGAGCAGTTCTTC
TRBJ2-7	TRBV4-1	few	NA	CASSQPTNQYEQYF	TGCGCCAGCAGCCAACCGACTAACCAATACGAGCAGTACTTC
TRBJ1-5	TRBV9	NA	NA	CASSVEGVSNQPQHF	TGTGCCAGCAGCGTAGAGGGGGTTAGCAATCAGCCCCAGCATTTT
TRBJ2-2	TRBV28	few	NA	CASRGRRGTGELFF	TGTGCCAGCAGGGGGAGGAGGGGCACCGGGGAGCTGTTTTTT
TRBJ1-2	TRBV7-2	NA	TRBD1	CASSTRTGPDGYTF	TGTGCCAGCAGCACCAGGACAGGGCCCGATGGCTACACCTTC
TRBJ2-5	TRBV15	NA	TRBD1	CATSLTGEYQETQYF	TGTGCCACCAGTTTGACAGGGGAGTACCAAGAGACCCAGTACTTC
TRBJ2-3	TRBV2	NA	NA	CASSIGPSTNTQYF	TGTGCCAGCAGTATCGGGCCTAGCACGAATACGCAGTATTTT
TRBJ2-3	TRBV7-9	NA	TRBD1	CASSPSLGGGTDTQYF	TGTGCCAGCAGCCCCAGTTTAGGGGGCGGGACAGATACGCAGTATTTT
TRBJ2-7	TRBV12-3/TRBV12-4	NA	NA	CASSLLGGDEQYF	TGTGCCAGCAGTTTATTAGGAGGGGACGAGCAGTACTTC
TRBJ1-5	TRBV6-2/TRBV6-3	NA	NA	CASSYSTGSNQPQHF	TGTGCCAGCAGTTACTCGACCGGGAGCAATCAGCCCCAGCATTTT
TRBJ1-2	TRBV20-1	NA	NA	CSASLSNYGYTF	TGCAGTGCTAGTTTATCGAACTATGGCTACACCTTC
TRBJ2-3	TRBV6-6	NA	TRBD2	CASSPRDGRTGSLSGGRTDTQYF	TGTGCCAGCAGTCCCCGGGATGGAAGAACCGGCTCTTTGAGCGGGGGAAGGACAGATACGCAGTATTTT
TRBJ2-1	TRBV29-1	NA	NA	CSVAGASYNEQFF	TGCAGCGTTGCAGGGGCCTCCTACAATGAGCAGTTCTTC
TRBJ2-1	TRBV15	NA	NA	CATSDGSGLSYNEQFF	TGTGCCACCTCCGATGGGAGCGGGTTGAGCTACAATGAGCAGTTCTTC
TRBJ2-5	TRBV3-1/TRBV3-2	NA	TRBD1	CASSDRDRLETQYF	TGTGCCAGCTCTGACCGGGACAGGTTAGAGACCCAGTACTTC
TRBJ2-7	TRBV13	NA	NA	CASSLEIASSSYEQYF	TGTGCCAGCAGCTTAGAAATAGCGTCAAGCTCCTACGAGCAGTACTTC
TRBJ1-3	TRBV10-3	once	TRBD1	CAISDGQGARGNTIYF	TGTGCCATCAGTGATGGGCAGGGGGCGCGGGGAAACACCATATATTTT
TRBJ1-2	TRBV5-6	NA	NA	CASRKDTSNYGYTF	TGTGCCAGCAGGAAGGACACATCTAACTATGGCTACACCTTC
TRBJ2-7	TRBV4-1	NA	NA	CASSQEPAAHPLEQYF	TGCGCCAGCAGCCAAGAACCGGCAGCGCACCCGTTAGAGCAGTACTTC
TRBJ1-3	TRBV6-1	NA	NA	CASSEASSDGDSGNTIYF	TGTGCCAGCAGTGAAGCTAGTTCCGACGGAGACTCTGGAAACACCATATATTTT
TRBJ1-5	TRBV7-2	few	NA	CASSFTGLGQPQHF	TGTGCCAGCAGCTTCACAGGGCTGGGACAGCCCCAGCATTTT
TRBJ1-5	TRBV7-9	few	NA	CASSLGDNSGAQHF	TGTGCCAGCAGCTTGGGCGACAACTCGGGGGCCCAGCATTTT
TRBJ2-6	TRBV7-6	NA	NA	CASSPQGSNPNSGANVLTF	TGTGCCAGCAGCCCCCAGGGTTCGAACCCAAACTCTGGGGCCAACGTCCTGACTTTC
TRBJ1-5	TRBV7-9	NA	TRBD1	CASSLATNDRGDQPQHF	TGTGCCAGCAGCTTAGCGACTAATGACAGGGGGGATCAGCCCCAGCATTTT
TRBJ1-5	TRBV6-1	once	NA	CASSEEVYQRVGNQPQHF	TGTGCCAGCAGTGAAGAGGTATACCAACGGGTCGGCAATCAGCCCCAGCATTTT
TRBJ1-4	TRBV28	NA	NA	CASSSAGLINEKLFF	TGTGCCAGCAGTTCCGCGGGACTGATTAATGAAAAACTGTTTTTT
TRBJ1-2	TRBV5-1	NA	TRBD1	CASSLAGQGDGYTF	TGCGCCAGCAGCTTGGCCGGACAGGGCGATGGCTACACCTTC
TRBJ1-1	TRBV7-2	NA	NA	CASSLMGKKEAEAFF	TGTGCCAGCAGCTTAATGGGGAAAAAGGAGGCTGAAGCTTTCTTT
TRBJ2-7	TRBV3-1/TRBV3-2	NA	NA	CASSPLAGAGEYEQYF	TGTGCCAGCAGCCCCCTCGCTGGGGCAGGGGAGTACGAGCAGTACTTC
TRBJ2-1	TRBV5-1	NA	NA	CASSSTLTGVYNEQFF	TGCGCCAGCAGCTCCACCCTGACAGGTGTTTACAATGAGCAGTTCTTC
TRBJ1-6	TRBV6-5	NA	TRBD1	CASSYSRGQGNSPLHF	TGTGCCAGCAGTTACTCCCGGGGACAGGGAAATTCACCCCTCCACTTT
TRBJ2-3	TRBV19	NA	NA	CAIQDRLTDTQYF	TGTGCCATTCAGGACAGACTCACAGATACGCAGTATTTT
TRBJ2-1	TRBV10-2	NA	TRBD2	CASSPAGGNEQFF	TGCGCCAGCAGTCCAGCGGGGGGGAATGAGCAGTTCTTC
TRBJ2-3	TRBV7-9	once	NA	CASSFSGGPTDTQYF	TGTGCCAGCAGCTTTTCGGGGGGCCCCACAGATACGCAGTATTTT
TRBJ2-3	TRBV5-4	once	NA	CASSLVAGRGTDTQYF	TGTGCCAGCAGCTTGGTGGCGGGGCGGGGCACAGATACGCAGTATTTT